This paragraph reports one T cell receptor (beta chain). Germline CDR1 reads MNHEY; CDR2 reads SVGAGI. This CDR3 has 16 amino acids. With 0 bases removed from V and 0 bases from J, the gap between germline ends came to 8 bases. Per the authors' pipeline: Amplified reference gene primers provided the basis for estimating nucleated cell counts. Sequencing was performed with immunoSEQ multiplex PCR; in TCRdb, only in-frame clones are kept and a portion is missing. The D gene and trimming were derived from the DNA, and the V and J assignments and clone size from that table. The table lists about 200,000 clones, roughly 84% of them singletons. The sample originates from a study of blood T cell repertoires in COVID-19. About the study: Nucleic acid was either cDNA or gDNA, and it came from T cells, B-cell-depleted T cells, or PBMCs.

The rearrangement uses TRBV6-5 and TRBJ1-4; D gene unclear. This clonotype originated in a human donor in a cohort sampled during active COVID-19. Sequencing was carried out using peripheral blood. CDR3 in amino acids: CASSYSRSATNEKLFF. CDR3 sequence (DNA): TGTGCCAGCAGTTACTCTCGGTCGGCAACTAATGAAAAACTGTTTTTT.